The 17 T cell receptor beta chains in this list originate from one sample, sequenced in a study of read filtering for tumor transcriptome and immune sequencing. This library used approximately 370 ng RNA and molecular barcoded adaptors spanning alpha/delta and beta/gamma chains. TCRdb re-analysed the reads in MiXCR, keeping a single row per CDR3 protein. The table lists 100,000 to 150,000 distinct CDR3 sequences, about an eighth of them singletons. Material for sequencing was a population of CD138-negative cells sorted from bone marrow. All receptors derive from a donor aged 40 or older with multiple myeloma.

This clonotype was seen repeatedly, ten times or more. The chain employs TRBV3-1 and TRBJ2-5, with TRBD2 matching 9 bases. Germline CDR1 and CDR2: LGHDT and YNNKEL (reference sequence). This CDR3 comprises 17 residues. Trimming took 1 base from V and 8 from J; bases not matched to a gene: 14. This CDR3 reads CASSQVDSGGPRGTQYF. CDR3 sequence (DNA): TGTGCCAGCAGCCAAGTAGATAGCGGGGGCCCAAGAGGTACCCAGTACTTC.

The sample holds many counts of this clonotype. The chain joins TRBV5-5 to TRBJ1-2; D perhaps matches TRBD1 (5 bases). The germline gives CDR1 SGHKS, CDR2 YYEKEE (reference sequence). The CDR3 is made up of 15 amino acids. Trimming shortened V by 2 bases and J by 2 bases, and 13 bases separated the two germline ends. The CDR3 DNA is TGTGCCAGCAGCTTCTCGCCAGGGTCCAACTATGGCTACACCTTC. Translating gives CASSFSPGSNYGYTF.

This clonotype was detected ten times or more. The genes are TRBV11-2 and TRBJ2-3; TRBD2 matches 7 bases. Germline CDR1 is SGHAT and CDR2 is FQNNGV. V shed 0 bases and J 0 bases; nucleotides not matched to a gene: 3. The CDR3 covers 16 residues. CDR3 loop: CASSLDREASTDTQYF. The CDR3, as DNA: TGTGCCAGCAGCTTAGATCGGGAGGCAAGCACAGATACGCAGTATTTT.

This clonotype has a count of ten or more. The CDR3 protein is CASSLATGITDTQYF. For the CDR3, the DNA is TGCGCCAGCAGCTTGGCTACGGGGATCACAGATACGCAGTATTTT. This rearrangement joins TRBV5-1 to TRBJ2-3; the D gene is possibly TRBD2 (5 bases). The CDR3 consists of 15 residues. The germline CDR1 and CDR2 sequences are SGHRS and YFSETQ. The V gene lost 0 bases and the J gene lost 2 bases, with 10 bases spanning the gap.

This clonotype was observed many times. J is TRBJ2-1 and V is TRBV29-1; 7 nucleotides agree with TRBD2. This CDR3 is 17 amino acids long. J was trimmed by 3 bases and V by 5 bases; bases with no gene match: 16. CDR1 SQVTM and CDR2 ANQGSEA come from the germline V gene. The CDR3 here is CSVPRADKRENYNEQFF. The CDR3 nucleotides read TGCAGCGTTCCCCGCGCGGATAAGCGGGAAAACTACAATGAGCAGTTCTTC.

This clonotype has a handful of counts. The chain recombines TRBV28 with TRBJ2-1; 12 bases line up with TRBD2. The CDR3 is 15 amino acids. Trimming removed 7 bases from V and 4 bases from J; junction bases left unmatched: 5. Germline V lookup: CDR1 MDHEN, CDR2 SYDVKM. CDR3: CASTLLAGGYNEQFF. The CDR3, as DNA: TGTGCCAGCACCCTTCTAGCGGGGGGGTACAATGAGCAGTTCTTC.

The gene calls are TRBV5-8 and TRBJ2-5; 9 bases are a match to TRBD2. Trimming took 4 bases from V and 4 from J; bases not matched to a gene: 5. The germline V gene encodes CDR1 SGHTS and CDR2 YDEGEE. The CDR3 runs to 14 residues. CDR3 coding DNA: TGTGCCAGCAGCCGCGGACTAGCGATAGAGACCCAGTACTTC. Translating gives CASSRGLAIETQYF.

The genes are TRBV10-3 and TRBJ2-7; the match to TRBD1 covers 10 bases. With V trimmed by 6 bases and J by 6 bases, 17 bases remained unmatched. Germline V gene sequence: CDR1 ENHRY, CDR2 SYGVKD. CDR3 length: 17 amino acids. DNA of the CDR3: TGTGCCATCAGAGAGGGCGCCGGGACAGGGGTATCAAGCGAGCAGTACTTC. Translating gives CAIREGAGTGVSSEQYF.

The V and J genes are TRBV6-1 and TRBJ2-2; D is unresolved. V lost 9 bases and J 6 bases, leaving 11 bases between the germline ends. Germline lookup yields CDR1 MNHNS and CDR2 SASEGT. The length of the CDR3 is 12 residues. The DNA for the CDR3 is TGTGCCAGTACATACGGCGCCGGGGAGCTGTTTTTT. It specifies CASTYGAGELFF.

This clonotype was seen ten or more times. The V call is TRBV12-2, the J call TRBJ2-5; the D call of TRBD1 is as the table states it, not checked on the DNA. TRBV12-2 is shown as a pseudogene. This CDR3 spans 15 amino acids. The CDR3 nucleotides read TGTGCAAGTCGCTTATTCGACAGAGACCAAGAGACCCAGTACTTC. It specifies CASRLFDRDQETQYF.

CDR3 residues: CASRNSAGGHYEQYF. The DNA of the CDR3 is TGTGCCAGCCGGAACTCAGCGGGAGGGCACTACGAGCAGTACTTC. J is TRBJ2-7 and V is TRBV28, with 10 bases matching TRBD2. Looked up from germline, CDR1 is MDHEN and CDR2 is SYDVKM. The CDR3 contains 15 residues. Trimming at V came to 8 bases and at J to 3 bases, leaving 10 bases not matched to a gene.

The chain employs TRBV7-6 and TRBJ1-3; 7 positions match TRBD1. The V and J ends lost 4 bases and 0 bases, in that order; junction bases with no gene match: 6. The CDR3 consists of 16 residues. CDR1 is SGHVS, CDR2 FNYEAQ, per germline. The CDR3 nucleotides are TGTGCCAGCAGCTACACGGGACAGAACTCTGGAAACACCATATATTTT. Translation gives CASSYTGQNSGNTIYF.

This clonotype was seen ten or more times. The CDR3, as DNA: TGCAGCGTTGACCGGACAGGGGGCTCGTACAATGAGCAGTTCTTC. Translation gives CSVDRTGGSYNEQFF. This chain joins TRBV29-1 and TRBJ2-1; the match to TRBD1 covers 11 bases. The trim removed 3 bases at V and 4 bases at J, leaving 5 bases unmatched. CDR3 length: 15 amino acids. Germline CDR1 reads SQVTM; CDR2 reads ANQGSEA.

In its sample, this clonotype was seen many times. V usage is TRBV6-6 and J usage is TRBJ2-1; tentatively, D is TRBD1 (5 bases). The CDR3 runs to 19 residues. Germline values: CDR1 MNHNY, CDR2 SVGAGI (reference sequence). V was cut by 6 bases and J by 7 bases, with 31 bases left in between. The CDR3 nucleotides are TGTGCCAGCAGCCTATTGGGTGATTCAGGGTATCTTCGTTGGAATGAGCAGTTCTTC. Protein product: CASSLLGDSGYLRWNEQFF.

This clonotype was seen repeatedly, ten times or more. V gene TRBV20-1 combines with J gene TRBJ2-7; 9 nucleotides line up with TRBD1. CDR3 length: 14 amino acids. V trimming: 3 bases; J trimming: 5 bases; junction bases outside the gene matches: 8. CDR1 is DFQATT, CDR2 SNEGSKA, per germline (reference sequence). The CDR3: CSASGRTGVDEQYF. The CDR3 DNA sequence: TGCAGTGCTAGTGGGAGGACAGGGGTAGACGAGCAGTACTTC.

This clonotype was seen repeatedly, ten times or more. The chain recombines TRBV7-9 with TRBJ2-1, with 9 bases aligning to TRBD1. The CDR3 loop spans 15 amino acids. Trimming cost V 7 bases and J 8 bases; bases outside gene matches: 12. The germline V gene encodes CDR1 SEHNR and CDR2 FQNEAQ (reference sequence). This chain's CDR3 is CASNSDRGAGDEQFF. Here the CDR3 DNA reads TGTGCCAGCAACTCGGACAGGGGCGCAGGGGATGAGCAGTTCTTC. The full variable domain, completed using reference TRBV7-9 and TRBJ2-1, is DTGVSQNPRHKITKRGQNVTFRCDPISEHNRLYWYRQTLGQGPEFLTYFQNEAQLEKSRLLSDRFSAERPKGSFSTLEIQRTEQGDSAMYLCASNSDRGAGDEQFFGPGTRLTVL.

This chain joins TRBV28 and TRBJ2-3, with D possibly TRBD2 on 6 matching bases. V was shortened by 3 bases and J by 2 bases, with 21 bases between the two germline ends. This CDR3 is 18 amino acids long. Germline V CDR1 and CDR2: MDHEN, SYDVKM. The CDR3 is CASSLGGLPLRDTDTQYF. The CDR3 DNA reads TGTGCCAGCAGTTTGGGAGGACTACCGCTCCGGGACACAGATACGCAGTATTTT.